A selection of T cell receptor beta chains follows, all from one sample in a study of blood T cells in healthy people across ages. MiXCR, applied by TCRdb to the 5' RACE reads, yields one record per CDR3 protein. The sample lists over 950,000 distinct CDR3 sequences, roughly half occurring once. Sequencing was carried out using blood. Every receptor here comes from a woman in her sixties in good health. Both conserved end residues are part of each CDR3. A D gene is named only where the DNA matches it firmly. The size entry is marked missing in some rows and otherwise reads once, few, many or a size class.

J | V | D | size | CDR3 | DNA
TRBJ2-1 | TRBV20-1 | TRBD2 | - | CSARTSGSEEQFF | TGCAGTGCTCGGACTAGCGGGAGCGAAGAGCAGTTCTTC
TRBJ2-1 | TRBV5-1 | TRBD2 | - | CASSSSILAGVPNEQFF | TGCGCCAGCAGCTCCTCAATACTGGCGGGAGTACCCAATGAGCAGTTCTTC
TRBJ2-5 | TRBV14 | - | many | CASSQDRAWQETQYF | TGTGCCAGCAGCCAAGATCGGGCATGGCAAGAGACCCAGTACTTC
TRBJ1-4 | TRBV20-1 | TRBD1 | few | CSASSAQGAKREKLFF | TGCAGTGCTAGCTCCGCACAGGGGGCAAAGCGGGAAAAACTGTTTTTT
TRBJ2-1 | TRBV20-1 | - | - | CSARETPGSGHYNEQFF | TGCAGTGCTAGAGAGACCCCAGGTAGCGGACACTACAATGAGCAGTTCTTC
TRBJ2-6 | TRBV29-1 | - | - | CSVESRGAGAKVLTF | TGCAGCGTTGAGAGTCGGGGAGCTGGGGCCAAGGTCCTGACTTTC
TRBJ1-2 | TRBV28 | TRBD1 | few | CASSFRTGGYLTYGYTF | TGTGCCAGCAGTTTCAGGACAGGGGGCTATCTTACCTATGGCTACACCTTC
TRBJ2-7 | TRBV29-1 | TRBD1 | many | CSVSGTDSYEQYF | TGCAGCGTGTCCGGGACAGACTCCTACGAGCAGTACTTC
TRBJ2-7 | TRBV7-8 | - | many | CASSPRTEPYEQYF | TGTGCCAGCAGCCCCCGGACGGAACCCTACGAGCAGTACTTC
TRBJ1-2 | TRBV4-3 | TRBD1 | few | CASSQDSGQGSKDGYTF | TGCGCCAGCAGCCAAGATTCGGGACAGGGTAGTAAGGATGGCTACACCTTC
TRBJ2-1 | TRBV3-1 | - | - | CASGGRGANSYNEQFF | TGTGCCAGCGGTGGAAGGGGGGCAAACTCCTACAATGAGCAGTTCTTC
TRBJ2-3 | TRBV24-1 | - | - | CATSEWLQGGSTDTQYF | TGTGCCACCAGTGAATGGTTACAGGGGGGGAGCACAGATACGCAGTATTTT
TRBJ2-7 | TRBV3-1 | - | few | CASSPGPFYEQYF | TGTGCCAGCAGCCCGGGGCCCTTCTACGAGCAGTACTTC
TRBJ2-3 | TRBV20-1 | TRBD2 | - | CSASPWGLESSTDTQYF | TGCAGTGCTAGCCCTTGGGGACTAGAGTCTAGCACAGATACGCAGTATTTT
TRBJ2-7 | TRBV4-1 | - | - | CASSQVSGVYEQYF | TGCGCCAGCAGCCAAGTATCGGGAGTCTACGAGCAGTACTTC
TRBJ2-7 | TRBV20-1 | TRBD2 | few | CSARDFQREKDEQYF | TGCAGTGCTAGAGATTTCCAGCGGGAGAAGGACGAGCAGTACTTC
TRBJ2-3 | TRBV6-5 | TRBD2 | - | CASSPSGRGPDTQYF | TGTGCCAGCAGCCCTAGCGGGAGGGGCCCAGATACGCAGTATTTT
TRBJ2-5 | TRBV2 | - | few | CASRQGGLTQYF | TGTGCCAGCAGGCAGGGCGGGTTGACCCAGTACTTC
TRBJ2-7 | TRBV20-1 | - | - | CSAGDPGKYEQYF | TGCAGTGCTGGAGATCCGGGGAAATACGAGCAGTACTTC
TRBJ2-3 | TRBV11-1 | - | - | CASSLIQGPTDTQYF | TGTGCCAGCAGCTTAATCCAGGGGCCCACAGATACGCAGTATTTT
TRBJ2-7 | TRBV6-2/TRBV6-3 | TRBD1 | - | CASSDRGFFYEQYF | TGTGCCAGCAGTGACAGGGGCTTCTTTTACGAGCAGTACTTC
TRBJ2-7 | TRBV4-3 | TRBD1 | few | CASSPKTGGDYEQYF | TGCGCCAGCAGCCCTAAGACAGGGGGGGACTACGAGCAGTACTTC
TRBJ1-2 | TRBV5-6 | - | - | CASSLGQINYGYTF | TGTGCCAGCAGCTTGGGGCAAATTAACTATGGCTACACCTTC
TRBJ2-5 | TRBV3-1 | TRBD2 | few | CASSYRTVSGSETQYF | TGTGCCAGCAGCTATCGGACGGTGAGCGGGAGTGAGACCCAGTACTTC
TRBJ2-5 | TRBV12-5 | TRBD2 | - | CASGRSGDRGLAGVLGETQYF | TGTGCTAGTGGCAGATCTGGGGACAGGGGACTAGCGGGAGTTCTCGGAGAGACCCAGTACTTC
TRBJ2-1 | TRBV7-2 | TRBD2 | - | CASSTFVTSGSNEQFF | TGTGCCAGCAGCACTTTCGTAACTAGCGGATCCAATGAGCAGTTCTTC
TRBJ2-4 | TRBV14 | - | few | CASSQDGRDGIQYF | TGTGCCAGCAGCCAAGACGGCCGGGATGGCATTCAGTACTTC
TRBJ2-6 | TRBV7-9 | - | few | CASSSHLSGANVLTF | TGTGCCAGCAGCTCTCATCTCTCTGGGGCCAACGTCCTGACTTTC
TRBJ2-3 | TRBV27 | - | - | CASSFRLPNADTQYF | TGTGCCAGCAGTTTTCGACTCCCTAACGCAGATACGCAGTATTTT
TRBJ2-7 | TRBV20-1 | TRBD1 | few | CSARGRDRAILRLLHEQYF | TGCAGTGCTAGAGGACGGGACAGGGCCATCCTCCGGCTCCTCCACGAGCAGTACTTC
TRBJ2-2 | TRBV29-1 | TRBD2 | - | CSVSSGRAGELFF | TGCAGCGTTTCCAGCGGGAGGGCCGGGGAGCTGTTTTTT
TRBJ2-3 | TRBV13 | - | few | CASSLDDTDTQYF | TGTGCCAGCAGCTTAGACGACACAGATACGCAGTATTTT
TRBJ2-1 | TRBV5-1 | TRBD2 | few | CASSLALASGHNEQFF | TGCGCCAGCAGCTTGGCCTTGGCTAGCGGGCACAATGAGCAGTTCTTC
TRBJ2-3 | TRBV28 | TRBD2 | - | CASSLFRIKLAGALTDTQYF | TGTGCCAGCAGTTTATTCAGAATTAAACTAGCGGGAGCCCTCACAGATACGCAGTATTTT
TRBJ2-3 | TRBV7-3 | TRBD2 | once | CASSLGLAGGTDAQYF | TGTGCCAGCAGCTTAGGACTAGCGGGAGGCACAGATGCGCAGTATTTT
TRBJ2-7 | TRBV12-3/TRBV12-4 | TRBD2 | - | CASRFAGRENSEQYF | TGTGCCAGCAGGTTTGCCGGGCGGGAGAACTCCGAGCAGTACTTC
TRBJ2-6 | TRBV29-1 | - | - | CSAFSGANVLTF | TGCAGCGCCTTCTCTGGGGCCAACGTCCTGACTTTC
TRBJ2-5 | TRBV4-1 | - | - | CASSQDTGRYRSNEQYF | TGCGCCAGCAGCCAAGATACCGGCAGATATCGATCCAATGAGCAGTACTTC
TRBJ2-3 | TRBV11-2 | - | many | CASSLGEFGTDTQYF | TGTGCCAGCAGCCTAGGGGAGTTCGGAACAGATACGCAGTATTTT
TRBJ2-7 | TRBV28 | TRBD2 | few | CASRGGLAINEQYF | TGTGCCAGCCGGGGGGGGCTAGCAATAAATGAGCAGTACTTC
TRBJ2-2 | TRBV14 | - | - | CASRVAVNTGELFF | TGTGCCAGCAGAGTAGCGGTGAACACCGGGGAGCTGTTTTTT
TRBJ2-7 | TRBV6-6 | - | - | CASSDGGGGEQYF | TGTGCCAGCAGTGATGGGGGCGGGGGCGAGCAGTACTTC
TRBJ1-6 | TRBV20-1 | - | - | CSARGSPDNSPLHF | TGCAGTGCTAGGGGCAGTCCCGATAATTCACCCCTCCACTTT
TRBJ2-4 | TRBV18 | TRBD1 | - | CASSPQNRGQGIQYF | TGTGCCAGCTCACCACAGAACCGCGGACAGGGCATTCAGTACTTC
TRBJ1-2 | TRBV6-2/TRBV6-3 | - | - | CASSSPGLTNYGYTF | TGTGCCAGCAGTTCTCCCGGGCTGACTAACTATGGCTACACCTTC
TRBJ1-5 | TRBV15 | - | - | CATRRGVGQPQHF | TGTGCCACCAGAAGAGGAGTTGGGCAGCCCCAGCATTTT
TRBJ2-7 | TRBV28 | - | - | CTSSLDRPYEQYF | TGTACCAGCAGTTTAGACAGGCCCTACGAGCAGTACTTC
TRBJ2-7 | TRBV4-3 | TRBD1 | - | CASSPTRQGLYEQYF | TGCGCCAGCAGCCCGACCCGACAGGGGCTCTACGAGCAGTACTTC
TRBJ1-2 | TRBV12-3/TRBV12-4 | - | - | CASSFVGDSYGYTF | TGTGCCAGCAGTTTTGTGGGTGATAGCTATGGCTACACCTTC
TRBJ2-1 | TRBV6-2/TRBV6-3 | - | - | CASSRAENEQFF | TGTGCCAGCAGTAGGGCCGAAAATGAGCAGTTCTTC
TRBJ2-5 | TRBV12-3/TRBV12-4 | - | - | CASRAGAKETQYF | TGTGCCAGCAGGGCGGGTGCTAAAGAGACCCAGTACTTC
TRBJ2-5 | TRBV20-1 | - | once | CSASRTEETQYF | TGCAGTGCCAGCCGGACAGAAGAGACCCAGTACTTC
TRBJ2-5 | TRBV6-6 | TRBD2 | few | CASRLRGGPQETQYF | TGTGCCAGCAGACTCCGGGGAGGGCCCCAAGAGACCCAGTACTTC
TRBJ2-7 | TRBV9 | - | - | CASSVDRPISKYEQYF | TGTGCCAGCAGCGTAGATCGCCCAATCTCCAAATACGAGCAGTACTTC
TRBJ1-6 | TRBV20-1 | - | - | CSAMLHGGSPLHF | TGCAGTGCTATGCTTCACGGGGGGTCACCCCTCCACTTT
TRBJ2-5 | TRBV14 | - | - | CASSQETGPETQYF | TGTGCCAGCAGCCAAGAGACAGGCCCGGAGACCCAGTACTTC
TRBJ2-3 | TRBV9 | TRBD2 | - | CASSAGLAGWADTQYF | TGTGCCAGCAGCGCGGGACTAGCGGGATGGGCAGATACGCAGTATTTT
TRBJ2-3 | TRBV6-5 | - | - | CASSRSISTDTQYF | TGTGCCAGCTCGAGATCTATAAGCACAGATACGCAGTATTTT
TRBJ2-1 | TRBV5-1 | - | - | CASSPEGYNEQFF | TGCGCCAGCAGCCCAGAAGGCTACAATGAGCAGTTCTTC